The clone carrying this T cell receptor (beta chain) was seen a few times. The second PCR ran about 6 to 12 cycles with a sample-barcoded 5' primer and J-beta primers. Template switching added a 12-random-nucleotide identifier to every cDNA molecule. Via MiXCR, TCRdb re-called the 5' RACE reads, giving one row per CDR3 protein. This table has some 1.1 million distinct CDR3 sequences, around two fifths appearing once. Per individual sample, total RNA of at least 5 micrograms was extracted. This record comes from a study of blood T cells in healthy people across ages. Per germline, CDR1 SGHRS and CDR2 YFSETQ. After removal of 0 bases from V and 11 bases from J, the junction contained 18 bases not matched to a gene. This CDR3 is built from 17 residues.

This chain links TRBV5-1 with TRBJ2-5; 8 nucleotides align to TRBD2. The sequencing input was blood. The receptor's source is a man younger than 30 in good health. The CDR3 here is CASSLAVGLAGYNEQYF. The CDR3 coding sequence is TGCGCCAGCAGCTTGGCCGTGGGGCTAGCGGGCTACAATGAGCAGTACTTC.